One T cell receptor beta chain is described in this entry. The TCR beta CDR3 regions underwent amplification from RNA transcripts. First-round RT-PCR used HTBI primers; second-round multiplex PCR followed. TCRdb re-called the multiplex PCR reads with MiXCR, one entry per CDR3 protein. Of nearly 400,000 distinct CDR3 sequences listed, about 16% are singletons. This sample is part of a study of Graves' ophthalmopathy and Graves' hyperthyroidism. Losses at the gene ends were 1 base for V and 3 bases for J; bases not matched to a gene: 1. Germline V CDR1 and CDR2: SGHRS, YFSETQ. The CDR3 runs 14 residues. The receptor was derived from a woman aged 18-35 years with Graves' ophthalmopathy. The sequencing sample was made of peripheral blood. The chain has TRBV5-1 and TRBJ2-7; 10 bases agree with TRBD1. The CDR3: CASSLRTGGYEQYF. CDR3 nucleotides: TGCGCCAGCAGCTTGAGGACAGGGGGCTACGAGCAGTACTTC.